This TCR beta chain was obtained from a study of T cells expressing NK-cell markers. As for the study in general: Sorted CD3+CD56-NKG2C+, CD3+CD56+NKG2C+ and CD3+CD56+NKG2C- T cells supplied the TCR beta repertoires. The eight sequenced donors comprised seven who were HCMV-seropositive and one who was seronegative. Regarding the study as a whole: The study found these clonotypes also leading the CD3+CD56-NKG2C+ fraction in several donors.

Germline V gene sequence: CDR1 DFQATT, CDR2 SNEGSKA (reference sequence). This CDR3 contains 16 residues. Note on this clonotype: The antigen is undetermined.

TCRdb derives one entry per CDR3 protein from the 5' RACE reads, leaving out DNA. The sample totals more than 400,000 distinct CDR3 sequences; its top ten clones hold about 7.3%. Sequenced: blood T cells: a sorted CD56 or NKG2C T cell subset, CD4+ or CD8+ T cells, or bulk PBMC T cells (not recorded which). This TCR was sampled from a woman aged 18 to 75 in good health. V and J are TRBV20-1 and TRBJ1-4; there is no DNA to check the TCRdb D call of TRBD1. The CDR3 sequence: CSAPVRDRPANEKLFF.